The 16 T cell receptor beta chains in this list originate from one sample, sequenced in a study of shared clonotypes between healthy human individuals. TCRdb keeps only in-frame clones here, not all; method: immunoSEQ multiplex PCR. The data hold 550,000 to 600,000 clones, with roughly 79% observed a single time. Sequenced sample: PBMCs. Receptors originate from a middle-aged woman in good health. Some clones in this sample may be carry-over from other donors' samples.

As for this clone: This sample also contains other DNA sequences that code for the same CDR3. The chain carries TRBV2 and TRBJ2-5, with D hard to call. The CDR3 is 11 residues long. Trimming pared 4 bases from V and 5 bases from J, leaving 5 bases between. Looked up from germline, CDR1 is SNHLY and CDR2 is FYNNEI. DNA for the CDR3: TGTGCCAGCAGTGGGGGTGAGACCCAGTACTTC. Translating it yields CASSGGETQYF.

The genes are TRBV5-1 and TRBJ2-3; a possible D gene is TRBD2 (5 bases). Germline V gene sequence: CDR1 SGHRS, CDR2 YFSETQ. The CDR3 sequence is 14 residues long. The V gene lost 5 bases and the J gene lost 0 bases, with 10 bases spanning the gap. The DNA for the CDR3 is TGCGCCAGCAGAACAGCGGCTAGCACAGATACGCAGTATTTT. It is translated as CASRTAASTDTQYF.

Concerning this clone itself: This likely reflects a read error, since a far larger clone is one base away. Other DNA sequences in the sample encode the same CDR3. This rearrangement joins TRBV6-1 to TRBJ1-1; D possibly corresponds to TRBD1 (6 bases). The CDR3 totals 13 residues. The germline CDR1 and CDR2 sequences are MNHNS and SASEGT. DNA for the CDR3: TGTGCCAGCAGTGTTGAGGGACACACTGAAGCTTTCTTC. Its protein is CASSVEGHTEAFF.

The V gene is TRBV25-1, the J gene TRBJ2-1; 7 bases agree with TRBD2. This CDR3 contains 18 residues. The ends lost 6 bases at V and 2 bases at J; junction bases unmatched: 16. CDR1 and CDR2 from the germline V gene are MGHDK and SYGVNS. DNA of the CDR3: TGTGCCAGCAGGCCCGGGGGAGGGTCCCCTCGAGCCTACAATGAGCAGTTCTTC. This encodes CASRPGGGSPRAYNEQFF.

The chain uses TRBV18 and TRBJ2-7; 7 nucleotides align to TRBD1. This CDR3 is 15 amino acids long. CDR1 and CDR2 (germline): KGHSH, LQKENI. Trimming took 8 bases from V and 3 from J; bases not matched to a gene: 13. CDR3 in amino acids: CASLHGTGEGYEQYF. Here the CDR3 DNA reads TGTGCCAGCCTTCACGGCACAGGGGAAGGCTACGAGCAGTACTTC.

This clone was counted once. A far larger clone is a single base away, which makes a read error likely. Other DNA sequences in the same sample also yield this CDR3. This sequence joins TRBV11-2 and TRBJ2-7; 10 bases fit TRBD2. The V gene end was trimmed by 5 bases and the J gene end by 5 bases; junction bases not matched to a gene: 15. Germline CDR1 reads SGHAT; CDR2 reads FQNNGV. The CDR3 loop spans 17 amino acids. Here the CDR3 DNA reads TGTGCCAGCAGCATCGAACTAGCGGGGAGTGGGAGGGACGAGCAGTACTTC. Its protein product is CASSIELAGSGRDEQYF.

The V gene is TRBV27, the J gene TRBJ2-2; D could derive from TRBD1 or TRBD2 (6 bases each). This CDR3 is built from 13 residues. V lost 3 bases to trimming and J lost 8 bases, with 10 bases between them. The germline V gene has CDR1 MNHEY and CDR2 SMNVEV (reference sequence). The DNA for the CDR3 is TGTGCCAGCAGTTTTAGGGGGAGGGGGGAGCTGTTTTTT. It codes for CASSFRGRGELFF.

The chain employs TRBV5-6 and TRBJ2-3, with 10 bases that match TRBD2. J was trimmed by 1 base and V by 3 bases; bases with no gene match: 2. The CDR3 extends over 15 amino acids. The germline V gene has CDR1 SGHDT and CDR2 YYEEEE. DNA of the CDR3: TGTGCCAGCAGCTCCGGGACTAGCGGCACAGATACGCAGTATTTT. This sequence encodes CASSSGTSGTDTQYF.

CDR3 region: CASSLAGGPGSGNTIYF. The CDR3 DNA is TGTGCCAGCAGCTTGGCTGGGGGCCCAGGCTCTGGAAACACCATATATTTT. This chain uses TRBV5-6 with TRBJ1-3; a weak D match, TRBD1 (6 bases). Germline CDR1 and CDR2: SGHDT and YYEEEE. V was trimmed by 0 bases and J by 0 bases, leaving 13 bases between them. This CDR3 has 17 amino acids.

V usage is TRBV28 and J usage is TRBJ2-5; no clear D gene. The last part of the DNA fits TRBJ2-7 better; the J call may be wrong. The germline V gene has CDR1 MDHEN and CDR2 SYDVKM. This CDR3 has 12 residues. CDR3 in DNA: TGTGCCAGCAGTTTAGCGGTCTACGAGCAGTACTTC. It specifies CASSLAVYEQYF.

The rearrangement uses TRBV4-3 and TRBJ1-3, with D possibly being TRBD1 (6 bases). The CDR3 totals 20 residues. The ends were cut back, 3 bases at V and 0 bases at J, with 24 bases in the middle. Germline V gene sequence: CDR1 LGHNA, CDR2 YSLEER. The DNA for the CDR3 is TGCGCCAGCAGCCATCCCCGGCCCGACGGGGGCGGCCGCTCTGGAAACACCATATATTTT. This gives the protein CASSHPRPDGGGRSGNTIYF.

The V and J genes are TRBV5-1 and TRBJ1-2, with a weak D call TRBD1 (6 bases). V lost 4 bases, J lost 6 bases, and 16 bases lay in between. Germline V gene sequence: CDR1 SGHRS, CDR2 YFSETQ. CDR3 length equals 14 residues. The CDR3 DNA reads as TGCGCCAGCAGCCCCGGGGCAGGGGACGATGGCTACACCTTC. As protein: CASSPGAGDDGYTF.

This clone was found a few times. V gene TRBV19 combines with J gene TRBJ1-1; maybe TRBD1 (5 bases). Germline V gives CDR1 LNHDA, CDR2 SQIVND (reference sequence). V was trimmed by 6 bases and J by 3 bases, leaving 11 bases between them. The CDR3 has 13 residues. CDR3 protein: CASREGIYTEAFF. In DNA form, the CDR3 reads TGTGCCAGTAGGGAGGGGATTTACACTGAAGCTTTCTTT.

This clone was seen only once. This chain connects TRBV28 to TRBJ1-4; no firm D call. Germline CDR1 reads MDHEN; CDR2 reads SYDVKM. Trimming left V 4 bases short and J 8 bases short, with 11 bases between. This CDR3 has 13 residues. CDR3 residues: CASSYRTREKLFF. The CDR3 region has the DNA TGTGCCAGCAGTTACCGGACCCGGGAAAAACTGTTTTTT.

The V gene is TRBV4-1, the J gene TRBJ1-2; no clear D gene. Between the trimmed V and J ends, which lost 0 bases and 5 bases, there was a span of 7 bases. The CDR3 length is 13 residues. Germline CDR1 MGHRA, CDR2 YSYEKL. CDR3 residues: CASSQDGRYGYTF. The CDR3 DNA sequence: TGCGCCAGCAGCCAAGATGGCCGATATGGCTACACCTTC.

V and J are TRBV4-3 and TRBJ1-3; D is uncertain. Trimming shortened V by 0 bases and J by 0 bases, and 6 bases separated the two germline ends. The CDR3 sequence is 15 residues long. The V gene's germline CDR1 is LGHNA and CDR2 YSLEER. In nucleotides, the CDR3 is TGCGCCAGCAGCCAAGATCTCTCCTCTGGAAACACCATATATTTT. Translation: CASSQDLSSGNTIYF.